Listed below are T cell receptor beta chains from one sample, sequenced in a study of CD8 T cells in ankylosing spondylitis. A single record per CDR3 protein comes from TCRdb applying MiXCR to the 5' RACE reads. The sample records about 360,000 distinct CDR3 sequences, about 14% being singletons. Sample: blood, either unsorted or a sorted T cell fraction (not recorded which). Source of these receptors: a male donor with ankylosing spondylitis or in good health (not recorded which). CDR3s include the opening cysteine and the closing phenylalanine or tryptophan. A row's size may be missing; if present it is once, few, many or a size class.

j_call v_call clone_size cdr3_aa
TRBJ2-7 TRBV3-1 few CASSQEATGFREQYF
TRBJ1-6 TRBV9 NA CASSVGPGLSYNSPLHF
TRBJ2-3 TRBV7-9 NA CASSLLAGEGDTQYF
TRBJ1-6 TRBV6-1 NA CASQRSGNNSPLHF
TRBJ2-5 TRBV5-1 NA CASSLGQGGRQETQYF
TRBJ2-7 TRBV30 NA CAFGAASEYEQYF
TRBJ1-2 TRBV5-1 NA CATTGQGRGYTF
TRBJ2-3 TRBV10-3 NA CAITGLASDTQYF
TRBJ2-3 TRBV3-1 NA CASSPAGAMRDTQYF
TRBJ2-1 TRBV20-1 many CSANLGLGLNEQFF
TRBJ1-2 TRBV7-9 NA CASSLQSTNYGYTF
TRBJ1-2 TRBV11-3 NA CASSRDRDRGYTF
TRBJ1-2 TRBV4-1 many CASSPGQGDYGYTF
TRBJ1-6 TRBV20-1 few CSAREGQSPLHF
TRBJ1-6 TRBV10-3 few CAISEQGPSNSPLHF
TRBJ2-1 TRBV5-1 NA CASSWQTSYNEQFF